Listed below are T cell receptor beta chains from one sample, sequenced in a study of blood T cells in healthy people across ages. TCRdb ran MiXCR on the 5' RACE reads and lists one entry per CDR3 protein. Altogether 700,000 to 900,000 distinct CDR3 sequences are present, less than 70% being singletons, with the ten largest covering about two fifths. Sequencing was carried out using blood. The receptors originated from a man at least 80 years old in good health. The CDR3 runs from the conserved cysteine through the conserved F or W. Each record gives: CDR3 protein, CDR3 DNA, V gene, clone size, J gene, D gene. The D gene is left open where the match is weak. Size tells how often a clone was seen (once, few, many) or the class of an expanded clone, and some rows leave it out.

CASSSYRTGLEQYF | TGTGCCAGCAGTTCGTACCGGACAGGGCTCGAGCAGTACTTC | TRBV27 | - | TRBJ2-7 | TRBD1
CASSHGQPSQPQHF | TGTGCCAGCAGCCACGGACAGCCTAGCCAGCCCCAGCATTTT | TRBV3-1 | - | TRBJ1-5 | -
CASSSGVGDTQYF | TGTGCCAGCAGCTCCGGGGTGGGAGATACGCAGTATTTT | TRBV7-2 | - | TRBJ2-3 | -
CASSLEATASYNEQFF | TGTGCCAGCAGCTTAGAGGCGACAGCCTCCTACAATGAGCAGTTCTTC | TRBV7-3 | - | TRBJ2-1 | -
CASSPAGNGHTQYF | TGTGCCAGCAGCCCCGCGGGGAATGGGCATACGCAGTATTTT | TRBV7-2 | - | TRBJ2-3 | -
CSATMGGLGETQYF | TGCAGTGCCACGATGGGGGGGTTGGGGGAGACCCAGTACTTC | TRBV20-1 | - | TRBJ2-5 | TRBD2
CSARRPTTNYEQYF | TGCAGTGCTAGACGACCAACAACGAACTACGAGCAGTACTTC | TRBV20-1 | - | TRBJ2-7 | -
CASTSGTWQETQYF | TGTGCCAGTACTAGCGGGACGTGGCAAGAGACCCAGTACTTC | TRBV9 | - | TRBJ2-5 | TRBD2
CASRLGLNTEAFF | TGTGCCAGCAGGCTGGGGTTGAACACTGAAGCTTTCTTT | TRBV6-5 | once | TRBJ1-1 | -
CASSLAAGTSYNEQFF | TGCGCCAGCAGCTTGGCAGCCGGGACTTCCTACAATGAGCAGTTCTTC | TRBV5-1 | - | TRBJ2-1 | -
CASTGIWDRGFDEQFF | TGTGCCAGCACCGGTATATGGGACAGGGGTTTCGATGAGCAGTTCTTC | TRBV25-1 | few | TRBJ2-1 | TRBD1
CSARDQGAGYGYTF | TGCAGTGCTAGAGACCAGGGGGCGGGGTATGGCTACACCTTC | TRBV20-1 | - | TRBJ1-2 | TRBD1
CASSSRDGLPVNSPLHF | TGTGCCAGCAGCTCCCGGGACGGCCTCCCCGTCAATTCACCCCTCCACTTT | TRBV11-2 | - | TRBJ1-6 | -
CASSADRNYGYTF | TGTGCCAGCAGTGCCGACAGAAACTATGGCTACACCTTC | TRBV6-4 | many | TRBJ1-2 | -
CASRERQSLSGANVLTF | TGTGCCAGCAGGGAGAGACAGTCCCTCTCTGGGGCCAACGTCCTGACTTTC | TRBV7-9 | few | TRBJ2-6 | -
CASSGLAGGSETQYF | TGTGCCAGCAGCGGACTAGCGGGAGGGAGTGAGACCCAGTACTTC | TRBV9 | - | TRBJ2-5 | TRBD2
CSARDAGASGIWPFF | TGCAGTGCTAGAGATGCGGGGGCTAGCGGCATCTGGCCGTTCTTC | TRBV20-1 | few | TRBJ2-1 | -
CASSLYSGTGVTGELFF | TGTGCCAGCAGTTTATATTCCGGGACAGGGGTCACCGGGGAGCTGTTTTTT | TRBV28 | - | TRBJ2-2 | TRBD1
CASSPRGPLGAGELFF | TGTGCCAGCAGTCCCCGGGGGCCCCTAGGCGCCGGGGAGCTGTTTTTT | TRBV6-2/TRBV6-3 | few | TRBJ2-2 | -
CARRTGQGTEAFF | TGTGCGAGAAGGACAGGGCAGGGCACTGAAGCTTTCTTT | TRBV2 | - | TRBJ1-1 | TRBD1
CASSQEVAFGDEQYF | TGTGCCAGCAGCCAAGAAGTGGCATTTGGGGACGAGCAGTACTTC | TRBV14 | - | TRBJ2-7 | -
CASSPTWGARETQYF | TGTGCCAGCAGCCCAACGTGGGGGGCGAGGGAGACCCAGTACTTC | TRBV9 | - | TRBJ2-5 | -
CASSPDGYTEAFF | TGTGCCAGCAGTCCGGACGGATACACTGAAGCTTTCTTT | TRBV12-3/TRBV12-4 | few | TRBJ1-1 | -
CASSFTLAGYTYEQYF | TGTGCCAGCAGCTTTACACTAGCGGGATATACCTACGAGCAGTACTTC | TRBV3-1 | - | TRBJ2-7 | TRBD2
CSASLGQDLYEQYF | TGCAGTGCTAGTCTAGGACAGGATCTCTACGAGCAGTACTTC | TRBV20-1 | - | TRBJ2-7 | TRBD1
CATSDPIRPPYNEQFF | TGTGCCACCAGTGACCCTATACGGCCTCCCTACAATGAGCAGTTCTTC | TRBV24-1 | - | TRBJ2-1 | -